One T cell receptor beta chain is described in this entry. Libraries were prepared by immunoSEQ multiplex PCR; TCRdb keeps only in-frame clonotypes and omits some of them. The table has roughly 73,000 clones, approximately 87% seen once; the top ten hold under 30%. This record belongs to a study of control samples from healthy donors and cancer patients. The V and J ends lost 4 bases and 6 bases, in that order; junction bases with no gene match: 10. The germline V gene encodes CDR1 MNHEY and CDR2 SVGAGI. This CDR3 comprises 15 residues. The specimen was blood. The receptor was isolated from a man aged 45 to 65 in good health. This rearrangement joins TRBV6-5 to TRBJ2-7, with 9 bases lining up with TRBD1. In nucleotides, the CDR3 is TGTGCCAGCAGTTCCACAGGGGGCGCATTGAGCGAGCAGTACTTC. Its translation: CASSSTGGALSEQYF.